The 32 T cell receptor beta chains reported below all come from one sample, sequenced in a study of T cells in Graves' hyperthyroidism and ophthalmopathy. Amplification of TCR beta CDR3 regions was performed using RNA transcripts as template. HTBI primers were the set used in a first-round RT-PCR of the TCR CDR3. TCRdb re-derived calls from the multiplex PCR reads in MiXCR, one entry per CDR3 protein. The data show approximately 300,000 distinct CDR3 sequences, over 15% seen once. Source material: blood. All receptors derive from a woman aged 55-69 years with Graves' ophthalmopathy.

This clonotype was seen a handful of times. The genes are TRBV7-9 and TRBJ2-3, with 8 bases identical to TRBD2. The trim removed 1 base at V and 2 bases at J, leaving 2 bases unmatched. The CDR3 spans 15 residues. Germline assignment: CDR1 SEHNR and CDR2 FQNEAQ (reference sequence). CDR3 loop: CASSLGSGDTDTQYF. The CDR3 coding sequence is TGTGCCAGCAGCTTAGGTAGCGGGGACACAGATACGCAGTATTTT.

This clonotype was detected only a few times. The chain employs TRBV28 and TRBJ1-1, with TRBD1 matching over 7 bases. The V gene end was trimmed by 7 bases and the J gene end by 1 base; junction bases not matched to a gene: 9. Germline CDR1 MDHEN, CDR2 SYDVKM. The CDR3 extends over 15 amino acids. CDR3 nucleotide sequence: TGTGCCAGCACCCCACCCGGGACAGCGAACACTGAAGCTTTCTTT. Translated, it gives CASTPPGTANTEAFF.

The V gene is TRBV3-1, the J gene TRBJ2-7; TRBD1 matches 8 bases. After removal of 0 bases from V and 1 base from J, the junction contained 5 bases not matched to a gene. The germline V gene encodes CDR1 LGHDT and CDR2 YNNKEL (reference sequence). CDR3 length: 16 amino acids. CDR3 region: CASSQETGELSYEQYF. The CDR3 DNA sequence: TGTGCCAGCAGCCAAGAGACAGGGGAATTGTCCTACGAGCAGTACTTC.

This clonotype was detected many times. The chain couples TRBV6-2 or TRBV6-3 to TRBJ2-1; D might be TRBD1 (6 bases). The CDR3 totals 14 residues. V was trimmed by 11 bases and J by 0 bases, leaving 14 bases between them. Germline CDR1 MNHEY, CDR2 SVGEGT. CDR3 protein: CALGRGSSYNEQFF. CDR3 coding DNA: TGTGCCTTGGGTAGGGGGAGCTCCTACAATGAGCAGTTCTTC.

This clonotype was recorded at least ten times. The chain links TRBV6-2 or TRBV6-3 to TRBJ1-5; D remains ambiguous. Trimming pared 6 bases from V and 1 base from J, leaving 13 bases between. The V gene's germline CDR1 is MNHEY and CDR2 SVGEGT. This CDR3 spans 15 amino acids. CDR3 sequence: CASRFTVVSNQPQHF. The CDR3 nucleotides are TGTGCCAGCAGATTCACGGTCGTCAGCAATCAGCCCCAGCATTTT.

The gene calls are TRBV30 and TRBJ1-1; D not resolved. The V end lost 2 bases, the J end lost 8 bases, and 21 bases lay between the germline ends. CDR1 is GTSNPN and CDR2 is SVGIG in the germline V gene (reference sequence). This CDR3 is 15 amino acids long. As DNA, the CDR3 is TGTGCCTGGAGTCTGTACGGGGAACGGATCACCGAAGCTTTCTTT. Residues: CAWSLYGERITEAFF.

At least ten counts were recorded for this clonotype. The genes are TRBV12-3 or TRBV12-4 and TRBJ1-1, with TRBD1 as a possible D gene (6 bases). This CDR3 has 14 residues. Trimming removed 6 bases at V and 1 base at J, with 12 bases between. This CDR3 is CASRQGVGNTEAFF. The CDR3 region has the DNA TGTGCCAGCAGACAGGGTGTGGGGAACACTGAAGCTTTCTTT.

This clonotype has ten or more counts. The J gene is TRBJ2-7, the V gene TRBV29-1, with a weak D call TRBD2 (7 bases). Between the trimmed V and J ends, which lost 0 bases and 0 bases, there was a span of 15 bases. The CDR3 runs 16 residues. Per the germline V gene, CDR1 is SQVTM and CDR2 is ANQGSEA. The DNA of the CDR3 is TGCAGCGTTGAAGATCGGCGGGGGCCCTCCTCCTACGAGCAGTACTTC. Its translation is CSVEDRRGPSSYEQYF.

The genes are TRBV18 and TRBJ2-5; D might be TRBD1 (5 bases). Trimming left V 6 bases short and J 14 bases short, with 19 bases between. Germline V gene lookup returns CDR1 KGHSH and CDR2 LQKENI. The CDR3 totals 12 residues. The DNA of the CDR3 is TGTGCCAGCTCTCCTCCTGCGGCAGGGCTATACTTC. This gives the protein CASSPPAAGLYF.

The genes are TRBV4-2 and TRBJ1-5, with unresolved D. This CDR3 comprises 14 residues. V was shortened by 0 bases and J by 0 bases, with 3 bases between the two germline ends. Germline V gene lookup returns CDR1 LGHNA and CDR2 YNFKEQ. CDR3 DNA: TGTGCCAGCAGCCAAGATCTTAGCAATCAGCCCCAGCATTTT. Its protein product is CASSQDLSNQPQHF.

This chain links TRBV7-9 with TRBJ1-4, with D possibly matching TRBD1 (6 bases). The CDR3 length is 15 residues. V lost 3 bases to trimming and J lost 3 bases, with 11 bases between them. Germline lookup yields CDR1 SEHNR and CDR2 FQNEAQ (reference sequence). The CDR3, as DNA: TGTGCCAGCAGCTTGGGGGGGCCAGCTAATGAAAAACTGTTTTTT. Translation gives CASSLGGPANEKLFF.

The J gene is TRBJ2-6, the V gene TRBV7-8; the match to TRBD1 covers 9 bases. The length of the CDR3 is 16 residues. Germline CDR1 is SGHVS and CDR2 is FQNEAQ. V gave up 5 bases and J gave up 0 bases; unmatched junction bases: 2. The CDR3 bases are TGTGCCAGCAGCAAGGGACAGGGCTCTGGGGCCAACGTCCTGACTTTC. Residues: CASSKGQGSGANVLTF.

A word on this clonotype: A much larger clone is a single base away; this may be a read error. J is TRBJ2-7 and V is TRBV2; D might be TRBD1 or TRBD2, each matching 6 bases. This CDR3 comprises 13 residues. The germline gives CDR1 SNHLY, CDR2 FYNNEI. The CDR3 nucleotides read TGTGTCAGCAGTGAGGGGGGCTCCTACGAGCAGTACTTC. Residues: CVSSEGGSYEQYF.

This clonotype was seen ten or more times. This rearrangement joins TRBV7-9 to TRBJ2-1; 7 nucleotides match TRBD1. Germline-derived CDR1 and CDR2 are SEHNR and FQNEAQ (reference sequence). This CDR3 is built from 16 residues. V dropped 5 bases and J dropped 6; count of bases not matched to a gene: 13. The chain's CDR3 is CASSPNRWDSPNEQFF. CDR3 bases: TGTGCCAGCAGCCCCAACCGATGGGACAGCCCCAATGAGCAGTTCTTC.

This clonotype was observed at least ten times. V and J are TRBV4-3 and TRBJ1-2; perhaps TRBD1 as D (6 bases). The germline V gene has CDR1 LGHNA and CDR2 YSLEER. This CDR3 has 15 residues. Trimming shortened V by 0 bases and J by 6 bases, and 14 bases separated the two germline ends. As DNA, the CDR3 is TGCGCCAGCAGCCAAGATCCCAGGGGTATTCATGGCTACACCTTC. Protein: CASSQDPRGIHGYTF.

The CDR3 bases are TGTGCCAGCAGCCAGCGAATCAAACTCGGGACTTCGAACACCGGGGAGCTGTTTTTT. Translating gives CASSQRIKLGTSNTGELFF. The chain recombines TRBV5-5 with TRBJ2-2; a weak D match, TRBD2 (6 bases). The CDR3 is 19 residues long. V dropped 4 bases and J dropped 0 bases, with 22 bases sitting between them. Germline V CDR1 and CDR2: SGHKS, YYEKEE (reference sequence).

This clonotype has a handful of counts. A read error is possible here, since a much larger clone lies one base away. The CDR3 end shows no conserved phenylalanine or tryptophan, and so a read error is likely. This chain connects TRBV11-2 to TRBJ1-1; a weak D match, TRBD1 (5 bases). CDR3 size: 16 residues. The V and J ends lost 1 base and 4 bases respectively, with 16 bases between them. Germline CDR1 reads SGHAT; CDR2 reads FQNNGV. In DNA form, the CDR3 reads TGTGCCAGCAGCTTAGGGAGGGGCGGGAAGATCACTGAAGCTTTCCTT. Translation gives CASSLGRGGKITEAFL.

Ten or more counts support this clonotype. The chain has TRBV5-5 and TRBJ1-2; TRBD1 might be the D (6 bases). The CDR3 is 15 residues long. Germline CDR1 reads SGHKS; CDR2 reads YYEKEE (reference sequence). V shed 0 bases and J shed 5 bases, with 14 bases lying between them. For the CDR3, the DNA is TGTGCCAGCAGCTTGGCCCCGGGGGCCGGTTATGGCTACACCTTC. Its translation: CASSLAPGAGYGYTF.

The table lists this clonotype with many counts. The rearrangement joins TRBV5-1 to TRBJ2-5; 7 nucleotides align to TRBD1. Germline V gene sequence: CDR1 SGHRS, CDR2 YFSETQ. The CDR3 extends over 15 amino acids. The junction had 8 bases not matched to a gene; V was cut back by 1 base and J by 5 bases. CDR3: CASSLRIDREETQYF. The DNA for the CDR3 is TGCGCCAGCAGCTTGAGAATTGACAGGGAGGAGACCCAGTACTTC.

Many counts were recorded for this clonotype. The V gene is TRBV2, the J gene TRBJ1-1; TRBD1 might be the D (6 bases). This CDR3 is 13 amino acids long. Between the trimmed V and J ends, which lost 8 bases and 4 bases, there was a span of 14 bases. The germline V gene has CDR1 SNHLY and CDR2 FYNNEI. The CDR3 is CASGGQVGTEAFF. The CDR3 nucleotides read TGTGCCAGCGGGGGACAAGTTGGCACTGAAGCTTTCTTT.

The chain uses TRBV18 and TRBJ2-7, with 11 bases matching TRBD2. Germline V CDR1 and CDR2: KGHSH, LQKENI. After removal of 6 bases from V and 4 bases from J, the junction contained 8 bases not matched to a gene. The CDR3 is 15 residues long. CDR3 sequence: CASSQTLAGAYEQYF. The CDR3 region has the DNA TGTGCCAGCTCTCAAACACTAGCGGGAGCATACGAGCAGTACTTC.

This clonotype has at least ten counts. The chain joins TRBV27 to TRBJ1-6; TRBD1 matches 8 bases. The CDR3 covers 15 residues. Germline V gives CDR1 MNHEY, CDR2 SMNVEV (reference sequence). With 6 bases clipped from V and 10 bases from J, the junction kept 11 bases outside the gene matches. In DNA, the CDR3 is TGTGCCAGCAGACGACCGGACAGGGCGAACTCACCCCTCCACTTT. Its protein is CASRRPDRANSPLHF.

The genes are TRBV4-1 and TRBJ1-5; maybe TRBD1 (6 bases). Germline CDR1 is MGHRA and CDR2 is YSYEKL. Trimming removed 0 bases at V and 5 bases at J, with 11 bases between. The CDR3 is 15 amino acids. The CDR3 loop reads CASSQDPGGDQPQHF. As DNA, the CDR3 is TGCGCCAGCAGCCAAGATCCGGGGGGCGATCAGCCCCAGCATTTT.

This clonotype was observed a few times. DNA for the CDR3: TGTGCCAGCAGCCGGCGGGACTCAAGATCTAGCACAGATACGCAGTATTTT. Residues: CASSRRDSRSSTDTQYF. V usage is TRBV9 and J usage is TRBJ2-3; possible D gene TRBD2, 6 bases. CDR3 length: 17 amino acids. Germline CDR1 and CDR2: SGDLS and YYNGEE. V dropped 4 bases and J dropped 0 bases, with 18 bases sitting between them.

Worth noting for this clonotype: This sequence may be a read error, since a much larger clone differs from it by one base. The rearrangement links TRBV7-9 to TRBJ1-1, with TRBD1 matching 9 bases. Germline V gives CDR1 SEHNR, CDR2 FQNEAQ (reference sequence). The CDR3 runs to 13 residues. The V gene end was trimmed by 5 bases and the J gene end by 4 bases; junction bases not matched to a gene: 2. CDR3 DNA: TGTGCCAGCAGCCCGACAGGGGGCACTGAAGCTTTCTTT. This gives the protein CASSPTGGTEAFF.

This clonotype was recorded at least ten times. The V and J genes are TRBV11-2 and TRBJ2-3; 10 nucleotides agree with TRBD2. CDR1 and CDR2 (germline): SGHAT, FQNNGV. The junction had 10 bases not matched to a gene; V was cut back by 9 bases and J by 4 bases. This CDR3 has 15 residues. The CDR3, as DNA: TGTGCCAGTCGTCGGAGCGGGGGGGCCCCAGATACGCAGTATTTT. This encodes CASRRSGGAPDTQYF.

This clonotype occurred many times. The chain combines TRBV6-2 or TRBV6-3 with TRBJ2-1; 7 bases match TRBD2. The trim removed 2 bases at V and 9 bases at J, leaving 1 base unmatched. The CDR3 totals 12 residues. In germline, CDR1 is MNHEY, CDR2 SVGEGT. Written as DNA, the CDR3 is TGTGCCAGCAGTTACAGGGAGGGTGAGCAGTTCTTC. Encoded protein: CASSYREGEQFF.

This clonotype has at least ten counts. V gene TRBV11-2 combines with J gene TRBJ2-2, with 9 bases aligning to TRBD2. This CDR3 region has 15 residues. Germline-derived CDR1 and CDR2 are SGHAT and FQNNGV. J was trimmed by 3 bases and V by 4 bases; bases with no gene match: 3. The CDR3 loop is CASSYSGSHTGELFF. The DNA of the CDR3 is TGTGCCAGCAGCTATAGCGGGAGCCACACCGGGGAGCTGTTTTTT.

The chain is built from TRBV29-1 and TRBJ2-3; 7 bases are a match to TRBD2. The germline CDR1 and CDR2 sequences are SQVTM and ANQGSEA. V trimming: 5 bases; J trimming: 0 bases; junction bases outside the gene matches: 11. The CDR3 length is 16 residues. The CDR3: CSVRVAYSGSTDTQYF. The CDR3 bases are TGCAGCGTTCGGGTTGCTTATAGCGGGAGCACAGATACGCAGTATTTT.

The chain employs TRBV5-4 and TRBJ1-1; TRBD1 is a possible D gene (5 bases). Deletions cut 5 bases from V and 1 base from J, with 9 bases between. CDR1 SGHNT and CDR2 YYREEE come from the germline V gene (reference sequence). The CDR3 spans 13 residues. The CDR3 is CASSNGQNTEAFF. DNA of the CDR3: TGTGCCAGCAGTAACGGACAGAACACTGAAGCTTTCTTT.

In the case of this clonotype: This may arise from a read error, as a much more abundant clone is one base away. In this CDR3 the conserved last residue, phenylalanine or tryptophan, is missing, so a read error is likely. V usage is TRBV5-4 and J usage is TRBJ2-7; TRBD1 matches 9 bases. V shed 5 bases, J shed 6 bases, and the junction held 9 bases outside the gene matches. The CDR3 loop spans 14 amino acids. CDR1 and CDR2 from the germline V gene are SGHNT and YYREEE (reference sequence). The chain's CDR3 is CASSTQGAPGEQYL. The CDR3 nucleotides are TGTGCCAGCAGTACACAGGGGGCGCCTGGCGAGCAGTACCTC.

Ten or more counts support this clonotype. The chain joins TRBV7-2 to TRBJ2-7; D perhaps matches TRBD1 (6 bases). The CDR3 consists of 15 residues. V was cut by 1 base and J by 7 bases, with 17 bases left in between. Germline V gene lookup returns CDR1 SGHTA and CDR2 FQGNSA. The DNA for the CDR3 is TGTGCCAGCAGCTTAGTTGAGGGGGTTTCCGGGGAGCAGTACTTC. Residues: CASSLVEGVSGEQYF.